The rows below give T cell receptor beta chains drawn from one sample of a study of T cell responses to AZD1222 COVID-19 vaccine. The table came from immunoSEQ multiplex PCR; TCRdb's copy has only in-frame clones and leaves some out. The sample shows roughly 150,000 clones, 80% to 95% of them seen only once. This sample comprised peripheral blood, obtained 28 days after the second AZD1222 dose. These receptors were taken from an adult who received the AZD1222 COVID-19 vaccine. CDR3s include the opening cysteine and the closing phenylalanine or tryptophan. D genes are given only for firm matches. Not every row has a clone size; where given, it reads once, few, many or a size class.

V gene	clone size	D gene	J gene	CDR3 DNA	CDR3 protein
TRBV5-1	.	.	TRBJ1-3	TGCGCCAGCAGCCCCGGACAGTCCCCCGGTGGCTCTGGAAACACCATATATTTT	CASSPGQSPGGSGNTIYF
TRBV28	.	TRBD1	TRBJ1-2	TGTGCCAGCAATCACAGGACAGGGGGCAGGAGCTACACCTTC	CASNHRTGGRSYTF
TRBV7-2	.	TRBD1	TRBJ2-7	TGTGCCAGCAGCTTAAGAGCCGGGACAGGGCGCTACGAGCAGTACTTC	CASSLRAGTGRYEQYF
TRBV3-1/TRBV3-2	.	.	TRBJ2-1	TGTGCCAGCGCCGAATACAATGAGCAGTTCTTC	CASAEYNEQFF
TRBV28	.	.	TRBJ2-4	TGTGCCAGCAGGAGTCAGGGAAGTCAAGGTCAAAACATTCAGTACTTC	CASRSQGSQGQNIQYF
TRBV19	.	TRBD1	TRBJ2-1	TGTGCCAGTAGTATGGGGGCAGGGGGCTACAATGAGCAGTTCTTC	CASSMGAGGYNEQFF
TRBV6-1	.	.	TRBJ1-4	TGTGCCAGCAGTGTAGGCGAACGAGCTCCAACTAATGAAAAACTGTTTTTT	CASSVGERAPTNEKLFF
TRBV28	few	TRBD1	TRBJ1-4	TGTGCCAGCAGTTCGGGGACAGGCCTTTTATTTGAAAAACTGTTTTTT	CASSSGTGLLFEKLFF
TRBV25-1	.	.	TRBJ2-1	TGTGCCACCTCGGGGGGCGTAAGGTCCTACAATGAGCAGTTCTTC	CATSGGVRSYNEQFF
TRBV18	.	TRBD2	TRBJ2-3	TGTGCCAGCTCACCCTCCTACGGGGGGGCCGTAACAGATACGCAGTATTTT	CASSPSYGGAVTDTQYF
TRBV7-9	.	.	TRBJ1-2	TGTGCCAGCAGCTTCCCGATAACTGGCTACACCTTC	CASSFPITGYTF
TRBV5-5	.	.	TRBJ1-2	TGTGCCAGCAGCTTTACACAGCAGAACTATGGCTACACCTTC	CASSFTQQNYGYTF
TRBV12-3/TRBV12-4	.	.	TRBJ1-2	TGTGCCAGCAGTTTGGAGGTCCTCTATGGCTACACCTTC	CASSLEVLYGYTF
TRBV30	.	.	TRBJ1-2	TGTGCCTACGATCTCCAGGCTGCCTATGGCTACACCTTC	CAYDLQAAYGYTF
TRBV12-3/TRBV12-4	.	.	TRBJ1-2	TGTGCCAGCAAGCGAAACGGGCCGTATGGCTACACCTTC	CASKRNGPYGYTF
TRBV11-2	.	TRBD1	TRBJ1-4	TGTGCCAGCAGCTCCCGGGACAGGGGACGTTACGAAAAACTGTTTTTT	CASSSRDRGRYEKLFF
TRBV10-1	.	TRBD2	TRBJ2-7	TGCGCCAGCAGTGAAATAGCGGGGTCCTCCTACGAGCAGTACTTC	CASSEIAGSSYEQYF
TRBV30	.	TRBD1	TRBJ1-6	TGTGCCTGGGTGGGACAGGGGAATTCACCCCTCCACTTT	CAWVGQGNSPLHF